Sequencing of this TCR beta chain was carried out in a study of radiation and T cells in renal cell carcinoma. V was clipped by 4 bases and J by 1 base; unmatched bases: 3. This CDR3 is 16 amino acids long. Germline values: CDR1 SGHAT, CDR2 FQNNGV. The repertoire was sequenced with immunoSEQ multiplex PCR; TCRdb's copy has only in-frame clones and lacks some. The sample has 120,000 to 150,000 clones; roughly 90% are singletons. This sample's time point: baseline pretreatment blood. As to treatment: 15 Gy SBRT to primary tumor, nephrectomy 4 weeks later. The specimen was blood, collected from a patient whose treatment included radiotherapy and nephrectomy. This rearrangement joins TRBV11-2 to TRBJ2-7; 14 nucleotides match TRBD2. The TCR was taken from a woman in her 70s with renal cell carcinoma. CDR3: CASSYGLAGGSYEQYF. CDR3 DNA: TGTGCCAGCAGCTATGGACTAGCGGGGGGATCCTACGAGCAGTACTTC.